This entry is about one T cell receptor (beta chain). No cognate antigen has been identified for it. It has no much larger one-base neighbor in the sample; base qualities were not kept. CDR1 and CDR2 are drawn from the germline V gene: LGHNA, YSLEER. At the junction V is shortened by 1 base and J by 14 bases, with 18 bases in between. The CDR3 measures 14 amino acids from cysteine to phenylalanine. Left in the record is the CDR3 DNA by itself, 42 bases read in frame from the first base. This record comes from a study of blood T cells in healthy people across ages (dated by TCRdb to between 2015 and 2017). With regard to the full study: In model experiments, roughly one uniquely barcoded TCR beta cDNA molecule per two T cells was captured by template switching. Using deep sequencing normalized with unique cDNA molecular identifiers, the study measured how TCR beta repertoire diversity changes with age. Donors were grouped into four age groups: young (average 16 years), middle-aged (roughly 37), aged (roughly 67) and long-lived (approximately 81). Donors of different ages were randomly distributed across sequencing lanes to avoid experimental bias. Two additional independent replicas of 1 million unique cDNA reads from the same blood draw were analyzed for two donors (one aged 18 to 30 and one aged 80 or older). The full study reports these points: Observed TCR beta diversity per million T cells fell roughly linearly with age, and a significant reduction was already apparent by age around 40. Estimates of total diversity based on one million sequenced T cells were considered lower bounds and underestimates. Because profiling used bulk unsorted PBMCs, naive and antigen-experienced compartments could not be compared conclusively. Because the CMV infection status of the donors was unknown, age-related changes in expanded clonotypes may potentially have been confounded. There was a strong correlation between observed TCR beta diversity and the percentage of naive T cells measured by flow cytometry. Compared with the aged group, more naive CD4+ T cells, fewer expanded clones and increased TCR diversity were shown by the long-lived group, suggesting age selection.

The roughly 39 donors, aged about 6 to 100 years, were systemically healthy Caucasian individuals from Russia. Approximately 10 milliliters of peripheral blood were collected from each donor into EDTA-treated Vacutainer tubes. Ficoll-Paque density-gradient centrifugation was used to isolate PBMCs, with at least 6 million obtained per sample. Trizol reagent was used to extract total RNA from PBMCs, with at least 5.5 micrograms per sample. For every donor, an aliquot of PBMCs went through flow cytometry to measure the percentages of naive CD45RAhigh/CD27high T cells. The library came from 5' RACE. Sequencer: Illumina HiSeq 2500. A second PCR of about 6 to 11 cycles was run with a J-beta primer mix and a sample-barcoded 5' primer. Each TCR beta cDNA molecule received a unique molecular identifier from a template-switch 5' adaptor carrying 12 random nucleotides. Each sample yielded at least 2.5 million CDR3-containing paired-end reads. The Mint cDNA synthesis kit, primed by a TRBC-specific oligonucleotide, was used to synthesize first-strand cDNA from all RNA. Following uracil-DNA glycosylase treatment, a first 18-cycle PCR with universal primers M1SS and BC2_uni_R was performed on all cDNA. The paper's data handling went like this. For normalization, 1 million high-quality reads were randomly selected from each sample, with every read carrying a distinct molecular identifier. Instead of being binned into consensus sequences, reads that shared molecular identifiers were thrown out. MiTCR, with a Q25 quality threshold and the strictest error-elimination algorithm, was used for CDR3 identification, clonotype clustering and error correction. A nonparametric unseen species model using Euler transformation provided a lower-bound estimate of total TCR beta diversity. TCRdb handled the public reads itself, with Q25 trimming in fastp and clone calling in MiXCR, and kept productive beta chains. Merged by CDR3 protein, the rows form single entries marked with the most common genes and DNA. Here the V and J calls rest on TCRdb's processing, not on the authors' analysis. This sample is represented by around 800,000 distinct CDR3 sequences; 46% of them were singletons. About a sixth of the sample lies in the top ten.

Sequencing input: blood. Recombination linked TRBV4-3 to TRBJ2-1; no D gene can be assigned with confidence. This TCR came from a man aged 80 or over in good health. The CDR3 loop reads CASSQASQTGWKFF. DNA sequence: TGCGCCAGCAGCCAAGCATCCCAGACTGGGTGGAAGTTCTTC.